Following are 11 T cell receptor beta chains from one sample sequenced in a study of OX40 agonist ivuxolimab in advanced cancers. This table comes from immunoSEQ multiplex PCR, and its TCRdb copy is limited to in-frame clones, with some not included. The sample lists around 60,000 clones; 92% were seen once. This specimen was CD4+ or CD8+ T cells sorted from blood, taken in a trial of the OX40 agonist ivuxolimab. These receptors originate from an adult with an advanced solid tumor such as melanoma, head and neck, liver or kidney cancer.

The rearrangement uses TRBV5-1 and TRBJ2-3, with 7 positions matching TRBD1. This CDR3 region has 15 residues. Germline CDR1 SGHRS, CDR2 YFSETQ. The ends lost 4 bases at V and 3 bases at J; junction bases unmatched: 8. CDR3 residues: CASSPRDSLTDTQYF. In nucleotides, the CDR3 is TGCGCCAGCAGCCCCAGGGACAGTTTGACAGATACGCAGTATTTT.

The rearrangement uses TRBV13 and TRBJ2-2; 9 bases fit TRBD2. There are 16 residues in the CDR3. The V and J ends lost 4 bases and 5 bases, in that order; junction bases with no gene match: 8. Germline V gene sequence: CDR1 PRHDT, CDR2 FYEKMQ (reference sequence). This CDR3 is CASSSTSSGKTGELFF. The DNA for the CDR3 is TGTGCCAGCAGCTCTACATCTAGCGGGAAGACCGGGGAGCTGTTTTTT.

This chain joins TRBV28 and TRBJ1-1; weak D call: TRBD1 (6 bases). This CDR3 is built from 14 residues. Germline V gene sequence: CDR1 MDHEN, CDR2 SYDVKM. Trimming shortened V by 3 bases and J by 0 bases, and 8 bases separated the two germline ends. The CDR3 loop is CASSLGQVNTEAFF. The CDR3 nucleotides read TGTGCCAGCAGTTTGGGACAAGTGAACACTGAAGCTTTCTTT.

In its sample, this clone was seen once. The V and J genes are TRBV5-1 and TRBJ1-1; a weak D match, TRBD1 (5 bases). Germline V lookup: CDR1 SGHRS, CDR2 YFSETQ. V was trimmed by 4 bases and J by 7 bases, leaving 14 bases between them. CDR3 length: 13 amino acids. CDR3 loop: CASSVSGLFEAFF. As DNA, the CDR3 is TGCGCCAGCAGCGTTTCGGGGCTCTTTGAAGCTTTCTTT.

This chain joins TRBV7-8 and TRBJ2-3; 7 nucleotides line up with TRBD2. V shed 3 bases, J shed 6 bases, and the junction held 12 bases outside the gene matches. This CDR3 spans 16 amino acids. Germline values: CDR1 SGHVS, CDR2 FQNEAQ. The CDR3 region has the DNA TGTGCCAGCAGCTTCGCGGGGACTACCATTCGGGATACGCAGTATTTT. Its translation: CASSFAGTTIRDTQYF.

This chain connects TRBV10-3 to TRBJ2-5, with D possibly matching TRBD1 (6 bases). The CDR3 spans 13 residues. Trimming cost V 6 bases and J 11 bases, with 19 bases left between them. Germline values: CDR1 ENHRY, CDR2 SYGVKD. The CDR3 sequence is CAIRVQGFEEQYF. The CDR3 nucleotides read TGTGCCATCAGGGTACAGGGTTTTGAAGAGCAGTACTTC.

CDR3 coding DNA: TGTGCCATCAGTGACGGAGCGTGGGAGCAGTACTTC. This gives the protein CAISDGAWEQYF. V gene TRBV10-3 combines with J gene TRBJ2-7; no firm D call. The CDR3 is 12 amino acids. Trimming removed 3 bases from V and 7 bases from J, with 10 bases in between. Per the germline V gene, CDR1 is ENHRY and CDR2 is SYGVKD.

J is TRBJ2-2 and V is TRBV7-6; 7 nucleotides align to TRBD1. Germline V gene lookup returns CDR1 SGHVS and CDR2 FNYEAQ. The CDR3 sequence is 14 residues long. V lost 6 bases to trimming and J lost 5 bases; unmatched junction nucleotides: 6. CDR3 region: CASRRDRSTGELFF. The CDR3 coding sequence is TGTGCCAGCAGGAGGGACAGAAGTACCGGGGAGCTGTTTTTT.

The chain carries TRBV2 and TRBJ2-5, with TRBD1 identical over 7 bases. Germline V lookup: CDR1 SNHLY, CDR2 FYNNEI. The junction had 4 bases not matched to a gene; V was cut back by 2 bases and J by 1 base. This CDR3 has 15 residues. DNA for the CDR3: TGTGCCAGCAGTGAACCGCCAGGGGGCCAAGAGACCCAGTACTTC. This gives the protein CASSEPPGGQETQYF.

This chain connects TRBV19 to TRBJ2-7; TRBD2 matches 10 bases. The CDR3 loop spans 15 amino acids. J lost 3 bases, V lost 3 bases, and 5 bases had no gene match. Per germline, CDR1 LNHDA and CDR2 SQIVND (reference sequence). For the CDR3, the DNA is TGTGCCAGTAGTATTAGTAGCGGGAGGATCTACGAGCAGTACTTC. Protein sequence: CASSISSGRIYEQYF. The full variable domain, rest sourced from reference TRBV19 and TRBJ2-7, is DGGITQSPKYLFRKEGQNVTLSCEQNLNHDAMYWYRQDPGQGLRLIYYSQIVNDFQKGDIAEGYSVSREKKESFPLTVTSAQKNPTAFYLCASSISSGRIYEQYFGPGTRLTVT.

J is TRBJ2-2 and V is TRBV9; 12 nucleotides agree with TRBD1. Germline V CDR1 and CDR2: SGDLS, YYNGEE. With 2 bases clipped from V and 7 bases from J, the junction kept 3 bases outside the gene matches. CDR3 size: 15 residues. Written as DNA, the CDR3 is TGTGCCAGCAGCGTGTGGGACAGGGGGCTCGGGGAGCTGTTTTTT. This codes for CASSVWDRGLGELFF.